This record covers a single TCR beta chain. The antigen this receptor binds is unknown. Base qualities are missing; no much larger clone stands one base away. Receptor amplification or capture employed the immunoSEQ multiplex PCR assay. In TCRdb, the immuneACCESS table is reduced to in-frame sequences with V and J assigned. These tables do not hold every clone; where another copy was compared, an unresolved V gene accounts for under half, and the others remain unexplained. Here the sample has about 57,000 clones; approximately 92% occur a single time. 0.6% to 0.85% of the sample belongs to the ten largest clones. The data derive from a study of T cell changes during pregnancy in multiple sclerosis (dated by TCRdb to about 2019). For the study in its entirety: The study examined how the T cell repertoire changed over the course of pregnancy in women with multiple sclerosis.

The origin of this receptor is a female donor with multiple sclerosis, enrolled in a pregnancy study. The sequencing used CD4+ T cells from peripheral blood mononuclear cells, collected in the third trimester of pregnancy.

The encoded CDR3 is CASRRDRGDGYTF. The nucleotide sequence reads TGTGCCAGCAGACGAGACAGGGGCGATGGCTACACCTTC. Here the chain combines TRBV4-2 and TRBJ1-2; 8 bases in the junction line up with TRBD1. The cysteine opens and the phenylalanine closes a CDR3 of 13 amino acids. Only the CDR3 DNA is retained, 39 bases long and in frame from the first base. The CDR1 and CDR2 encoded by the germline V gene are LGHNA and YNFKEQ. Clipping removes 6 bases from V and 6 bases from J, with 6 as the unmatched junction base count.